This T cell receptor beta chain is from a study of T cell repertoires in cytomegalovirus infection. Study-wide background: Through public TCR beta signatures, both CMV infection and matching HLA type were indicated.

TCRdb passed the reads through MiXCR, listing each CDR3 protein once. The sample shows about 230,000 distinct CDR3 sequences, 22% of them seen only once. A note on this clonotype: What it recognizes is unknown.

Germline values: CDR1 MNHEY, CDR2 SMNVEV (reference sequence). Trimming removed 4 bases from V and 4 bases from J; junction bases left unmatched: 6. The CDR3 length is 15 residues. Study findings and constraints: HLA-C-restricted CMV clonotypes gave the most frequent clonotype in two of eight donors.

This receptor was obtained from a human donor in good health (CMV status not recorded). Some clones in this sample may be carry-over from other donors' samples. The sample comprised CD8+ T cells from PBMCs. This chain links TRBV27 with TRBJ2-2; 7 bases fit TRBD1. CDR3 protein: CASSSGQTITGELFF. The CDR3 region has the DNA TGTGCCAGCAGTTCGGGACAGACAATCACCGGGGAGCTGTTTTTT.